This T cell receptor beta chain was observed in a study of T cell repertoires in cytomegalovirus infection. General study results and limits: Dominating the ex vivo response were TCR beta clonotypes that were CMV-specific and HLA-C-restricted.

The V gene lost 4 bases and the J gene lost 0 bases, with 15 bases spanning the gap. This CDR3 is built from 17 residues. Germline CDR1 is MNHNS and CDR2 is SASEGT. This clonotype has only a few counts. What it binds is not known. TCRdb re-derived calls from the reads in MiXCR, one entry per CDR3 protein. Of 650,000 to 900,000 distinct CDR3 sequences in the sample, about 27% were seen once. Sequenced here: cultured CD8+ T cells from PBMCs, sampled from culture after CMV antigen stimulation. This TCR came from a human donor in good health (CMV status not recorded). Some clones in this sample may be carry-over from other donors' samples. This rearrangement joins TRBV6-1 to TRBJ2-2; no firm D call. The chain's CDR3 is CASSVPFDPTNTGELFF. CDR3 in DNA: TGTGCCAGCAGTGTGCCCTTTGACCCTACGAACACCGGGGAGCTGTTTTTT.